The source of this TCR beta chain is a study of T cells in Graves' hyperthyroidism and ophthalmopathy. This clonotype was observed a few times. The antigen is not known. Uncontrolled infection, other autoimmune disease, pregnancy or lactation excluded patients. The V end was cut by 2 bases, the J end by 0 bases, with 5 bases between. CDR3 length: 14 amino acids. The germline V gene has CDR1 LGHNA and CDR2 YNFKEQ. Study-wide findings and caveats: The blood repertoire included most of the expanded thyroid clonotypes above 0.001. A model of 13 V-J pairs discriminated ophthalmopathy from stable hyperthyroidism.

Amplified TCR beta CDR3 regions derived from RNA transcripts. First-round RT-PCR of the TCR CDR3 relied on the HTBI primer set. TCRdb called the multiplex PCR reads again in MiXCR, with one record for every CDR3 protein. Among roughly 570,000 distinct CDR3 sequences listed, under 60% were seen once. This receptor was obtained from a woman between 18 and 29 years old with Graves' hyperthyroidism. The V gene is TRBV4-2, the J gene TRBJ1-5; D is undetermined. The material sequenced was peripheral blood or thyroid tissue (not recorded which). In DNA, the CDR3 is TGTGCCAGCAGCCAACCCTATAGCAATCAGCCCCAGCATTTT. Translating it yields CASSQPYSNQPQHF.